The entry that follows covers one TCR beta chain sequence. Original processing notes: Reference gene primer amplification yielded estimated nucleated cell counts. Clones were sequenced by immunoSEQ multiplex PCR, and TCRdb holds only the in-frame ones, with some missing. V and J calls and clone size are those listed in that table; D and trimming were worked out from the DNA. The repertoire holds about 59,000 clones, with around 79% as singletons. This specimen comes from a study of blood T cell repertoires in COVID-19. Overall study: Italy, Spain and the United States were the sources of the convalescent and acute COVID-19 samples. From T cells, B-cell-depleted T cells, or PBMCs came the material, which was cDNA or gDNA.

The CDR3 is 16 amino acids. CDR1 and CDR2 (germline): MDHEN, SYDVKM. Unmatched junction bases numbered 10, after V lost 4 bases and J lost 4 bases. The source of this sequence is a man aged 55-75 years with acute or convalescent COVID-19. The source material was peripheral blood. The chain combines TRBV28 with TRBJ2-7; 10 nucleotides align to TRBD2. The CDR3 DNA reads as TGTGCCAGCAGTTCGGCTAGCGGGAGTCTTCGGTACGAGCAGTACTTC. It is translated as CASSSASGSLRYEQYF.